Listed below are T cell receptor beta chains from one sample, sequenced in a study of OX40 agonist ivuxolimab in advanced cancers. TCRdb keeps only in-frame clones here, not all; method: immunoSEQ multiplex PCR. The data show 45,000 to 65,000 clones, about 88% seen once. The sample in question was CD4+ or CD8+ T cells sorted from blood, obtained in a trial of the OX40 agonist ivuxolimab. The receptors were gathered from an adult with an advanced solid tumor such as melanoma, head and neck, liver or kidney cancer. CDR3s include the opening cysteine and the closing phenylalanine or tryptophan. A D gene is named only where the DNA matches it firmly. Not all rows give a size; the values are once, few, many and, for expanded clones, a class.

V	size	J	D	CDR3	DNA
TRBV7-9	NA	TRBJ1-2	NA	CASSLEGGPGGYTF	TGTGCCAGCAGCTTAGAAGGGGGACCTGGAGGCTACACCTTC
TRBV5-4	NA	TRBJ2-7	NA	CASSFGASKGYEQYF	TGTGCCAGCAGCTTTGGGGCATCAAAGGGCTACGAGCAGTACTTC
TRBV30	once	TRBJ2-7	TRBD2	CAWSVPGGYEQYF	TGTGCCTGGAGTGTTCCGGGAGGATACGAGCAGTACTTC
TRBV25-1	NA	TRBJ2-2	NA	CASSDGFLNTGELFF	TGTGCCAGCAGTGATGGATTTTTGAACACCGGGGAGCTGTTTTTT
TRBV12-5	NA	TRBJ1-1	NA	CASGLGSYTEAFF	TGTGCTAGTGGTTTGGGGTCCTACACTGAAGCTTTCTTT
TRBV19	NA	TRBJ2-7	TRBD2	CATGTSGPYEQYF	TGTGCCACCGGGACTAGCGGCCCCTACGAGCAGTACTTC
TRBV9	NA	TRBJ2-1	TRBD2	CASSVGSGRYNEQFF	TGTGCCAGCAGCGTAGGGAGCGGGAGATACAATGAGCAGTTCTTC
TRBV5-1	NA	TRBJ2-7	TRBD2	CASSLTSGSYEQYF	TGCGCCAGCAGCTTGACTAGCGGTTCCTACGAGCAGTACTTC
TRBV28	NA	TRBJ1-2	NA	CASSSSGQGRGYGYTF	TGTGCCAGCAGCAGCTCCGGGCAGGGGCGCGGCTATGGCTACACCTTC
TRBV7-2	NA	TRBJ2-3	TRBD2	CASSLGRELIDTQYF	TGTGCCAGCAGCTTAGGGCGGGAGTTAATAGATACGCAGTATTTT
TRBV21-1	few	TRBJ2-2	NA	CASSKRGQGANTGELFF	TGTGCCAGCAGCAAAAGGGGACAGGGAGCGAACACCGGGGAGCTGTTTTTT
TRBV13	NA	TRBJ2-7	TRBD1	CASSLSGTGRYEQYF	TGTGCCAGCAGCTTATCCGGGACAGGGCGTTACGAGCAGTACTTC
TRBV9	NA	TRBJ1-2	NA	CASSVATQGSAYGYTF	TGTGCCAGCAGCGTAGCTACCCAGGGTAGTGCCTATGGCTACACCTTC
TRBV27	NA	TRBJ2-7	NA	CASSLWAADRVRLADYEQYF	TGTGCCAGCAGTTTATGGGCGGCGGACAGGGTTCGCCTAGCGGACTACGAGCAGTACTTC
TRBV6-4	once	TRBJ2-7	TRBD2	CASSDWTSGSYEQYF	TGTGCCAGCAGTGACTGGACTAGCGGGAGTTACGAGCAGTACTTC
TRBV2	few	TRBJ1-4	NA	CASSYGALTTNEKLFF	TGTGCCAGCAGTTATGGGGCCCTTACAACTAATGAAAAACTGTTTTTT
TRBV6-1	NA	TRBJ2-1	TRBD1	CASSEAQGARQFF	TGTGCCAGCAGTGAAGCCCAGGGGGCCAGGCAGTTCTTC
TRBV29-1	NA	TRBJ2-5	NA	CSVPGSSQETQYF	TGCAGCGTTCCGGGAAGTTCCCAAGAGACCCAGTACTTC